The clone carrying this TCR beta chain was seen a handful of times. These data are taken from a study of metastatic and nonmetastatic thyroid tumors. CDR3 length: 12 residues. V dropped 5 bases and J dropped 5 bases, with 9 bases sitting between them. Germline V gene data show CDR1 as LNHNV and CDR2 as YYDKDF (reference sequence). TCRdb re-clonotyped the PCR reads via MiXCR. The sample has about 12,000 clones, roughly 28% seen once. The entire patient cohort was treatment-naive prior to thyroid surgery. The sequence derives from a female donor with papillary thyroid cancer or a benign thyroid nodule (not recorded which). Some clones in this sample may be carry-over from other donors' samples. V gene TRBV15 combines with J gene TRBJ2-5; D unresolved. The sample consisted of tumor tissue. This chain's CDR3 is CATSPRPETQYF. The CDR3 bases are TGTGCCACCAGCCCACGACCGGAGACCCAGTACTTC.